A selection of T cell receptor beta chains follows, all from one sample in a study of patients and donors after allogeneic stem cell transplantation. TCRdb fed the RT-PCR reads into MiXCR, producing one record per CDR3 protein. The data contain about 960,000 distinct CDR3 sequences, roughly 17% of them singletons. The sequenced sample consisted of blood, either unsorted or a sorted T cell fraction (not recorded which). The source is a human donor who was either an allogeneic HSCT recipient or a stem cell or donor lymphocyte infusion donor (not recorded which). It is not recorded whose cells these are; they may come from a transplant donor. Each CDR3 is given without its conserved first and last residue. The order of the fields is D gene, V gene, J gene, CDR3 length, CDR3 protein. The D gene is left open where the match is weak.

>.|TRBV5-1|TRBJ2-2|12
ASRASENTGELF
>.|TRBV11-2|TRBJ2-1|14
ASSHGRTGQYNEQF
>TRBD1|TRBV12-3/TRBV12-4|TRBJ1-5|14
ASSSYRGASNQPQH
>.|TRBV20-1|TRBJ1-4|14
SAPNRQEGVKEKLF
>.|TRBV2|TRBJ2-1|16
ASSEEKSGGQSYNEQF
>TRBD1|TRBV4-1|TRBJ2-1|10
ASSHDRDSQF
>TRBD2|TRBV5-5|TRBJ2-7|14
ASSQGLAGVGHEQY
>.|TRBV12-3/TRBV12-4|TRBJ1-1|12
ASSPSPVNTEAF
>TRBD1|TRBV2|TRBJ2-1|12
ASSETGIGNEQF
>.|TRBV29-1|.|8
SVGPRTQY
>.|TRBV30|TRBJ1-1|10
AWSRGATEAF
>.|TRBV7-9|TRBJ1-2|12
ASSLDPAIYGYT
>.|TRBV5-6|TRBJ2-7|12
ASSPLDQTYEQY
>TRBD1|TRBV4-1|TRBJ2-7|14
ASSQSRQGNFDEQY
>TRBD2|TRBV6-5|TRBJ2-3|14
ASSSPASGNTDTQY
>.|TRBV5-1|TRBJ2-2|13
ASSLVVSGAGELF
>TRBD2|TRBV5-1|TRBJ2-6|15
ASSFASGRGGANVLT
>.|TRBV5-1|TRBJ2-7|12
ASSPQTGTYEQY
>.|TRBV15|TRBJ2-1|13
ATSRDQAGNNEQF
>.|TRBV3-1|TRBJ1-4|11
ASSQDRIGKLF
>TRBD1|TRBV25-1|TRBJ2-5|13
ASMGQGAPIETQY
>.|TRBV2|TRBJ2-1|11
ASITDRYNEQF
>TRBD2|TRBV10-3|TRBJ2-7|13
AISEGTSGLYEQY
>.|TRBV29-1|TRBJ1-1|10
SVERWGPEAF
>.|TRBV2|TRBJ2-5|13
ASSEAGGRQETQY
>TRBD2|TRBV20-1|TRBJ2-3|11
SGQRGGADTQY
>.|TRBV20-1|TRBJ2-3|12
SAGDAASTDTQY
>.|TRBV7-3|TRBJ1-6|12
ASSPDRWGSPLH
>TRBD1|TRBV18|TRBJ1-1|11
ASSRAGGGEAF
>TRBD2|TRBV4-3|TRBJ2-1|13
ASSQVVLAGAEQF
>TRBD1|TRBV2|TRBJ1-1|12
ASHAIRGGAEAF
>.|TRBV12-3/TRBV12-4|TRBJ2-7|11
ASSLVRFYEQY
>.|TRBV27|TRBJ2-7|12
ASSLSQGALEQY
>.|TRBV24-1|TRBJ1-1|13
ATNKWGRINTEAF
>.|TRBV3-1|TRBJ2-4|10
ASSQPRNIQY
>.|TRBV9|TRBJ2-2|15
ASSDALEGPQTGELF
>.|TRBV6-1|TRBJ2-7|13
ASSPSTKEFYEQY
>.|TRBV7-8|TRBJ2-3|14
ASSQTTGPSADTQY
>.|TRBV20-1|TRBJ1-2|12
SARGTRLDYGYT
>.|TRBV12-3/TRBV12-4|TRBJ1-2|14
ASSPYATSPSYGYT
>.|TRBV7-8|TRBJ1-1|18
ASSLFRVRSSRRPNTEAF
>.|TRBV7-2|TRBJ2-2|12
ASSPQGRTGELF
>TRBD2|TRBV20-1|TRBJ2-1|13
SARDGTSGSNEQF
>.|TRBV3-1|TRBJ2-7|13
ASSQDGGSPGEQY
>.|TRBV25-1|TRBJ1-2|13
ASSEFRESAYGYT
>.|TRBV12-3/TRBV12-4|TRBJ1-1|12
ASSLRVPTTEAF
>TRBD1|TRBV12-3/TRBV12-4|TRBJ2-3|13
ASNPGQGLTDTQY
>TRBD2|TRBV6-4|TRBJ2-1|15
ASSATSGSPIYNEQF
>.|TRBV2|TRBJ2-7|12
ASSFRASSYEQY
>TRBD1|TRBV20-1|TRBJ1-4|13
SAPDRAATNEKLF
>.|TRBV20-1|TRBJ1-2|13
SARVLTGTSYGYT
>TRBD2|TRBV18|TRBJ2-7|14
ASSSGLAGATYEQY
>.|TRBV7-9|TRBJ2-1|12
ASSSGWESNEQF
>.|TRBV2|TRBJ1-2|12
ASSVPKGGYGYT